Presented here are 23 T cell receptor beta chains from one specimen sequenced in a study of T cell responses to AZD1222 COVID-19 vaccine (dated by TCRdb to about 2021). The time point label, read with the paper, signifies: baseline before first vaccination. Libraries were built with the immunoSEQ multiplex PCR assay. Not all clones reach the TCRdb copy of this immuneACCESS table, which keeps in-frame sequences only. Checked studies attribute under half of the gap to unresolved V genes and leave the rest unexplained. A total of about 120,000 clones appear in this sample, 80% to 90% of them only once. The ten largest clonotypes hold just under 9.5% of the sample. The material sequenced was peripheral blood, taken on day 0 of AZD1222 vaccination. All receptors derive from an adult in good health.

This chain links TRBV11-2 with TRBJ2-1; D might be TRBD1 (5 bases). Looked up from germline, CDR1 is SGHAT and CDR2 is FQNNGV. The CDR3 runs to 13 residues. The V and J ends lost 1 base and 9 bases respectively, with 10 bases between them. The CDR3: CASSLAGRVEQFF. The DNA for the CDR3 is TGTGCCAGCAGCTTAGCAGGCAGGGTTGAGCAGTTCTTC.

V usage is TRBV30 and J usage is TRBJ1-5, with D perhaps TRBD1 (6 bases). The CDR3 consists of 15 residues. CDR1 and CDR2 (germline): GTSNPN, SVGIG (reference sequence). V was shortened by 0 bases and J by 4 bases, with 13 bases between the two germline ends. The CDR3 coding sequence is TGTGCCTGGAGTGTATCCACAGGGCCAAATCAGCCCCAGCATTTT. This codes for CAWSVSTGPNQPQHF.

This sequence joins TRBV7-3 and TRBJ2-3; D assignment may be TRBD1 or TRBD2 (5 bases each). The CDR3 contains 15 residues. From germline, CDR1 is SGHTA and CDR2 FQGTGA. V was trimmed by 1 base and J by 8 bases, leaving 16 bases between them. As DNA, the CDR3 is TGTGCCAGCAGCTTAAGTTCCGGGGAGAGGGGTACGCAGTATTTT. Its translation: CASSLSSGERGTQYF.

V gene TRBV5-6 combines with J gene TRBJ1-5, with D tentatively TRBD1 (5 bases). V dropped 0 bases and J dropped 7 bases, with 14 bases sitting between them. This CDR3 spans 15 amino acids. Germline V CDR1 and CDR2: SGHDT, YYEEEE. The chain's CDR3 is CASSLGGHQVQPQHF. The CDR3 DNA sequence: TGTGCCAGCAGCTTGGGCGGACACCAGGTGCAGCCCCAGCATTTT.

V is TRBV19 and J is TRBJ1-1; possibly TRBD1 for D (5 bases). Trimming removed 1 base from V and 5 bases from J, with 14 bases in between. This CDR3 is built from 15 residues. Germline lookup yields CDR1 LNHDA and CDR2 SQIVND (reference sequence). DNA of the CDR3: TGTGCCAGTAGTATAGCCCGGCTCTCAGGGACTGAAGCTTTCTTT. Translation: CASSIARLSGTEAFF.

This CDR3 is CAISGGQGVSYEQYF. The CDR3 nucleotides read TGTGCCATCAGTGGGGGACAGGGGGTTTCCTACGAGCAGTACTTC. The V gene is TRBV10-3, the J gene TRBJ2-7; 11 bases map to TRBD1. The CDR3 runs 15 residues. V lost 4 bases, J lost 1 base, and 3 bases stayed unmatched. The V gene's germline CDR1 is ENHRY and CDR2 SYGVKD.

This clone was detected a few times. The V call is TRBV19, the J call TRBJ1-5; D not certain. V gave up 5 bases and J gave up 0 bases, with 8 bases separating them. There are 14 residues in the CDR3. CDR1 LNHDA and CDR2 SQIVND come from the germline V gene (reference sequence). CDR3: CASSPRHSNQPQHF. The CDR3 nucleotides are TGTGCCAGTAGTCCACGACATAGCAATCAGCCCCAGCATTTT. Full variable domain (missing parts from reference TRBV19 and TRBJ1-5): DGGITQSPKYLFRKEGQNVTLSCEQNLNHDAMYWYRQDPGQGLRLIYYSQIVNDFQKGDIAEGYSVSREKKESFPLTVTSAQKNPTAFYLCASSPRHSNQPQHFGDGTRLSIL.

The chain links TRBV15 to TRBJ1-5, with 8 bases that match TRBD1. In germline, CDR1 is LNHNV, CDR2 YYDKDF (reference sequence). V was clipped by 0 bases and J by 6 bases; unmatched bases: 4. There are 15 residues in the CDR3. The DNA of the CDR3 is TGTGCCACCAGCAGAGAACAGGGGGGTGGTCAGCCCCAGCATTTT. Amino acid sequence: CATSREQGGGQPQHF.

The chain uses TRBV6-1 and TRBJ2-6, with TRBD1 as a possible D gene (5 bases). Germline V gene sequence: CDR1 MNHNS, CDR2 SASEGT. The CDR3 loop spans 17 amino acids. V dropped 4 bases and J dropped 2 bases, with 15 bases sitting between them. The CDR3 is CASSVAGLTAGANVLTF. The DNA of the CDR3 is TGTGCCAGCAGTGTCGCAGGGCTCACCGCTGGGGCCAACGTCCTGACTTTC.

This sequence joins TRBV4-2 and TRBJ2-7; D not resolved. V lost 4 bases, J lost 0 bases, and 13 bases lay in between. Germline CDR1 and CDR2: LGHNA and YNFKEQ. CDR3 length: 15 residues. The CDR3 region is CASSPGLSYSYEQYF. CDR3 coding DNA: TGTGCCAGCAGCCCCGGGCTATCTTACTCCTACGAGCAGTACTTC.

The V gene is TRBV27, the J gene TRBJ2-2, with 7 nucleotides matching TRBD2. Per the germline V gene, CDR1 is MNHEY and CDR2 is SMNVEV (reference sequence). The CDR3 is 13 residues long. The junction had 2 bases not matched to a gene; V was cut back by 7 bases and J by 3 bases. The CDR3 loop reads CASTSGYTGELFF. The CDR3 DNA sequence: TGTGCCAGCACTAGCGGATACACCGGGGAGCTGTTTTTT.

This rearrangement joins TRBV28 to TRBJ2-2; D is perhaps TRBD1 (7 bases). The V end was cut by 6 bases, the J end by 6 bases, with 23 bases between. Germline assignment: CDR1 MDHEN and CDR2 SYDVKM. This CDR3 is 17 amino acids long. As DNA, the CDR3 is TGTGCCAGCAGGGGGAGCAACAGGGGACTGCAGGCCGGGGAGCTGTTTTTT. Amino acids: CASRGSNRGLQAGELFF.

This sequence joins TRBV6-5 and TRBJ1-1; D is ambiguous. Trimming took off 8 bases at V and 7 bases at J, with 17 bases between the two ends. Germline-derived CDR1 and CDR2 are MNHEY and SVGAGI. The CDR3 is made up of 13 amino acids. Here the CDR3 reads CASHKISPVEAFF. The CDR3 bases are TGTGCCAGCCATAAAATATCTCCCGTTGAAGCTTTCTTT.

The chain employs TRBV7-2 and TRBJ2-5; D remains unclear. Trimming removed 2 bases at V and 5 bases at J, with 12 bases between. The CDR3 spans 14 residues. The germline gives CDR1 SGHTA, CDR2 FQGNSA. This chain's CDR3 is CASSLPLGKETQYF. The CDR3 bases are TGTGCCAGCAGCTTACCGCTAGGAAAGGAGACCCAGTACTTC.

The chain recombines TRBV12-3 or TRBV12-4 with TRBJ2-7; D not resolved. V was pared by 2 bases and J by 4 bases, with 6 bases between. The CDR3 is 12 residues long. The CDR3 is CASSLRTYEQYF. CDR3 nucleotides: TGTGCCAGCAGTTTAAGGACGTACGAGCAGTACTTC.

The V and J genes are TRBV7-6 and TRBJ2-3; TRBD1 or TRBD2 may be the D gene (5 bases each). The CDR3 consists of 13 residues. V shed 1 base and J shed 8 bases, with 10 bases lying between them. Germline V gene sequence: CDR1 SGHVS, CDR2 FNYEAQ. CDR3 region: CASSLEPGGTQYF. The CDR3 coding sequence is TGTGCCAGCAGCTTAGAACCTGGGGGTACGCAGTATTTT.

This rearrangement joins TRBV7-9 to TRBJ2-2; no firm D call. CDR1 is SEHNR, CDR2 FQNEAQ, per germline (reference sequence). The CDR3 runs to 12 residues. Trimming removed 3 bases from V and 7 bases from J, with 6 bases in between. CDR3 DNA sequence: TGTGCCAGCAGCTTTCAAAACGGGGAGCTGTTTTTT. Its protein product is CASSFQNGELFF.

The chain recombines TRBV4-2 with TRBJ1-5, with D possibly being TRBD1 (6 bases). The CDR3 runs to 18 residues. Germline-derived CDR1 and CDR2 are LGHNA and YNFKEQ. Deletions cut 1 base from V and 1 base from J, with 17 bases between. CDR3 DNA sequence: TGTGCCAGCAGCCAAGGAGGGGGGCGGCGAGGGAGCAATCAGCCCCAGCATTTT. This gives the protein CASSQGGGRRGSNQPQHF.

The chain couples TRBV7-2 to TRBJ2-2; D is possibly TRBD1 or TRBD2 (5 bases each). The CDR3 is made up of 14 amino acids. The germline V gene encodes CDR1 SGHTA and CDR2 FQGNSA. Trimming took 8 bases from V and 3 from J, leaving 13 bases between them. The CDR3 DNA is TGTGCCAGCGGGACCGGGTCCCACACCGGGGAGCTGTTTTTT. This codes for CASGTGSHTGELFF.

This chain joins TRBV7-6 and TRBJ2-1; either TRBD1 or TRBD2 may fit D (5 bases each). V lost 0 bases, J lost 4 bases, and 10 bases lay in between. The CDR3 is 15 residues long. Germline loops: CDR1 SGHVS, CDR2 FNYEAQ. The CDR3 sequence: CASSLAGVQYNEQFF. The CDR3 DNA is TGTGCCAGCAGCTTAGCGGGGGTTCAGTACAATGAGCAGTTCTTC.

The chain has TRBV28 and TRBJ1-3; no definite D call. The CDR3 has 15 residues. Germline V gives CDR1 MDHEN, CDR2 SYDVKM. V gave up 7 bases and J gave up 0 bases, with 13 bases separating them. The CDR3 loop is CASTVPGDSGNTIYF. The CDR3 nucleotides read TGTGCCAGCACCGTTCCTGGGGACTCTGGAAACACCATATATTTT.

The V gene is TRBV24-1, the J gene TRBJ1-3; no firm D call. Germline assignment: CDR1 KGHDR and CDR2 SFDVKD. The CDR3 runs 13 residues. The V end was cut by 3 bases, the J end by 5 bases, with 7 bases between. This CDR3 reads CATSDTGRNTIYF. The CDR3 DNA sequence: TGTGCCACCAGTGATACTGGGAGAAACACCATATATTTT.

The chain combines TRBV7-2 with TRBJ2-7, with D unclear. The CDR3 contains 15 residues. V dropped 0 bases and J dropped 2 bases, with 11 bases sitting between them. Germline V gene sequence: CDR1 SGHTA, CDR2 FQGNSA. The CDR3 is CASSLAGGLTYEQYF. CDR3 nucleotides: TGTGCCAGCAGCTTAGCGGGTGGGCTTACCTACGAGCAGTACTTC.